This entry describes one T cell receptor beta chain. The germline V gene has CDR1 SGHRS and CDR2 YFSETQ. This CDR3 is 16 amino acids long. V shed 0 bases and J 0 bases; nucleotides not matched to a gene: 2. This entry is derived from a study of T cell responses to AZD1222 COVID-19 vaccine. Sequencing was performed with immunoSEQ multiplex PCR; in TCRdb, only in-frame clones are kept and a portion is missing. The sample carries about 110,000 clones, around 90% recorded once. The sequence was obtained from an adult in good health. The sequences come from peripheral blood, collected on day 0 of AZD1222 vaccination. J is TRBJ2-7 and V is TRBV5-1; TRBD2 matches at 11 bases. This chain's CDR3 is CASSLGLAGSSYEQYF. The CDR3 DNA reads TGCGCCAGCAGCTTGGGACTAGCGGGGAGCTCCTACGAGCAGTACTTC. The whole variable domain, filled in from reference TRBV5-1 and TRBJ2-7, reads KAGVTQTPRYLIKTRGQQVTLSCSPISGHRSVSWYQQTPGQGLQFLFEYFSETQRNKGNFPGRFSGRQFSNSRSEMNVSTLELGDSALYLCASSLGLAGSSYEQYFGPGTRLTVT.